This TCR beta chain emerged from a study of shared clonotypes between healthy human individuals. Study-wide context: Each donor's CD8 memory used one plate, CD8 naive two, each CD4 subset three.

Clones were sequenced by immunoSEQ multiplex PCR, and TCRdb holds only the in-frame ones, with some missing. The sample lists fewer than 2.5 million clones; roughly 93% were seen once. The V end was cut by 0 bases, the J end by 4 bases, with 13 bases between. The CDR3 has 15 residues. Germline V gives CDR1 SGDLS, CDR2 YYNGEE. This sequence joins TRBV9 and TRBJ2-5, with D tentatively TRBD1 (5 bases). The receptor comes from a man aged 18 to 30 in good health. Some clones in this sample may be carry-over from other donors' samples. The sequencing input was naive CD4+ T cells from PBMCs. Subset specified: CD45RA+ positively selected. CDR3 sequence (DNA): TGTGCCAGCAGCGTAGCCCCGACAGTCGGAGAGACCCAGTACTTC. Translated: CASSVAPTVGETQYF.